This entry is about one T cell receptor (beta chain). The data were taken from a study of blood T cells in healthy people across ages. Alongside a J-beta primer mix, a sample-barcoded 5' primer served in a second PCR lasting about 7 to 11 cycles. A single record per CDR3 protein comes from TCRdb applying MiXCR to the 5' RACE reads. Of fewer than 1 million distinct CDR3 sequences in the sample, 40% to 50% are singletons; the top ten hold roughly 18%. Germline CDR1 is SGHRS and CDR2 is YFSETQ. V lost 1 base and J 5 bases, leaving 7 bases between the germline ends. This CDR3 has 13 residues. This receptor was obtained from a man aged 55 to 70 in good health. The rearrangement joins TRBV5-1 to TRBJ1-5; D uncertain. The sequenced sample consisted of blood. Written as DNA, the CDR3 is TGCGCCAGCAGCTTGTTCGGGGATCAGCCCCAGCATTTT. Translating gives CASSLFGDQPQHF. Full variable domain (rest looked up from reference TRBV5-1 and TRBJ1-5): KAGVTQTPRYLIKTRGQQVTLSCSPISGHRSVSWYQQTPGQGLQFLFEYFSETQRNKGNFPGRFSGRQFSNSRSEMNVSTLELGDSALYLCASSLFGDQPQHFGDGTRLSIL.